A single sample is the source of the 13 T cell receptor beta chains below, sequenced in a study of blood T cell repertoires in COVID-19. Clones were read by immunoSEQ multiplex PCR, and TCRdb kept only the in-frame ones, dropping some. This sample carries roughly 150,000 clones, around three quarters of them seen once, and the ten largest clones take 8% to 9.5%. Sequenced: peripheral blood. Receptors were obtained from a man aged 55-75 years with acute or convalescent COVID-19.

The gene calls are TRBV28 and TRBJ1-2, with 9 bases that match TRBD1. The length of the CDR3 is 14 residues. CDR1 and CDR2 from the germline V gene are MDHEN and SYDVKM. The V and J ends lost 3 bases and 8 bases, in that order; junction bases with no gene match: 7. CDR3 sequence: CASSFGTGSRGYTF. CDR3 DNA sequence: TGTGCCAGCAGTTTTGGGACAGGGAGCAGGGGCTACACCTTC.

The chain combines TRBV30 with TRBJ1-1, with D maybe TRBD1 (6 bases). The germline gives CDR1 GTSNPN, CDR2 SVGIG (reference sequence). Trimming stripped 5 bases from V and 8 bases from J, with 12 bases between. The CDR3 has 11 residues. This CDR3 reads CAWEGGLEAFF. CDR3 nucleotides: TGTGCCTGGGAAGGGGGTTTGGAAGCTTTCTTT.

The chain's CDR3 is CAITVSRDSNFNYGYTF. CDR3 nucleotide sequence: TGTGCCATCACGGTCTCCCGGGACAGTAATTTTAACTATGGCTACACCTTC. The chain recombines TRBV10-3 with TRBJ1-2, with 7 bases identical to TRBD1. Trimming at V came to 7 bases and at J to 1 base, leaving 15 bases not matched to a gene. The germline CDR1 and CDR2 sequences are ENHRY and SYGVKD. The CDR3 has 17 amino acids.

The V call is TRBV3-1 (or the pseudogene TRBV3-2), the J call TRBJ2-7; TRBD2 matches at 15 bases. The CDR3 has 15 amino acids. With 6 bases clipped from V and 2 bases from J, the junction kept 2 bases outside the gene matches. Germline CDR1 LGHDT, CDR2 YNNKEL (reference sequence). CDR3: CASSGTSGGPYEQYF. The CDR3 bases are TGTGCCAGCAGTGGGACTAGCGGGGGGCCCTACGAGCAGTACTTC.

The V and J genes are TRBV6-5 and TRBJ1-5; a possible D gene is TRBD1 (5 bases). V was pared by 5 bases and J by 7 bases, with 12 bases between. The CDR3 runs 13 residues. CDR1 and CDR2 (germline): MNHEY, SVGAGI. The CDR3 DNA follows: TGTGCCAGCAGTCGGCAGGGAGGACAGCCCCAGCATTTT. Its protein product is CASSRQGGQPQHF.

Only a few counts were recorded for this clone. This chain joins TRBV7-3 and TRBJ2-3, with D possibly matching TRBD1 (6 bases). CDR3 length: 16 residues. Germline V gene sequence: CDR1 SGHTA, CDR2 FQGTGA. V was pared by 5 bases and J by 2 bases, with 17 bases between. As DNA, the CDR3 is TGTGCCAGCAGCGTCCAGACTGGGGGCAACACAGATACGCAGTATTTT. Its protein product is CASSVQTGGNTDTQYF. Looking up the rest from reference TRBV7-3 and TRBJ2-3 gives the full variable domain: GAGVSQTPSNKVTEKGKYVELRCDPISGHTALYWYRQSLGQGPEFLIYFQGTGAADDSGLPNDRFFAVRPEGSVSTLKIQRTERGDSAVYLCASSVQTGGNTDTQYFGPGTRLTVL.

DNA of the CDR3: TGTGCCAGCAGCTCCCTAGACACTGAAGCTTTCTTT. Protein: CASSSLDTEAFF. This chain connects TRBV6-2 or TRBV6-3 to TRBJ1-1; D unresolved. Germline-derived CDR1 and CDR2 are MNHEY and SVGEGT. Trimming stripped 6 bases from V and 3 bases from J, with 8 bases between. There are 12 residues in the CDR3.

The CDR3 nucleotides are TGTGCCAGCAGCCAATCGGGGTCAGGGGCCAACGTCCTGACTTTC. Its protein product is CASSQSGSGANVLTF. This chain connects TRBV4-2 to TRBJ2-6, with D possibly being TRBD2 (5 bases). Germline CDR1 reads LGHNA; CDR2 reads YNFKEQ. CDR3 length equals 15 residues. V shed 2 bases and J shed 4 bases, with 9 bases lying between them.

The chain employs TRBV5-1 and TRBJ1-3; 8 positions match TRBD1. Per the germline V gene, CDR1 is SGHRS and CDR2 is YFSETQ. V gave up 0 bases and J gave up 0 bases; unmatched junction bases: 2. The CDR3 runs 16 residues. CDR3 sequence: CASSLGTGNSGNTIYF. CDR3 coding DNA: TGCGCCAGCAGCTTGGGGACAGGGAACTCTGGAAACACCATATATTTT.

V and J are TRBV2 and TRBJ1-1; D is ambiguous. This CDR3 comprises 12 residues. Germline values: CDR1 SNHLY, CDR2 FYNNEI. V was pared by 4 bases and J by 8 bases, with 11 bases between. This CDR3 reads CASSGGGPEAFF. The CDR3 nucleotides are TGTGCCAGCAGTGGAGGTGGCCCCGAAGCTTTCTTT.

This rearrangement joins TRBV12-3 or TRBV12-4 to TRBJ1-1; D is ambiguous. V dropped 5 bases and J dropped 4 bases, with 8 bases sitting between them. This CDR3 has 12 amino acids. CDR3: CASSMRVTEAFF. CDR3 DNA sequence: TGTGCCAGCAGTATGAGAGTCACTGAAGCTTTCTTT.

The chain couples TRBV29-1 to TRBJ2-6; 9 positions match TRBD2. Unmatched junction bases numbered 7, after V lost 3 bases and J lost 4 bases. CDR1 is SQVTM, CDR2 ANQGSEA, per germline. The CDR3 totals 16 residues. CDR3 protein: CSVEGRGGDGANVLTF. In DNA, the CDR3 is TGCAGCGTTGAGGGTCGCGGGGGGGACGGGGCCAACGTCCTGACTTTC.

In this sample, this clone turned up once. The chain couples TRBV9 to TRBJ1-1, with 7 bases that match TRBD1. After removal of 3 bases from V and 11 bases from J, the junction contained 13 bases not matched to a gene. The germline CDR1 and CDR2 sequences are SGDLS and YYNGEE. The length of the CDR3 is 14 residues. The CDR3 is CASSASRGGTDAFF. As DNA, the CDR3 is TGTGCCAGCAGCGCCTCCCGGGGGGGGACAGATGCTTTCTTT. The full variable domain, completed using reference TRBV9 and TRBJ1-1, is DSGVTQTPKHLITATGQRVTLRCSPRSGDLSVYWYQQSLDQGLQFLIQYYNGEERAKGNILERFSAQQFPDLHSELNLSSLELGDSALYFCASSASRGGTDAFFGQGTRLTVV.